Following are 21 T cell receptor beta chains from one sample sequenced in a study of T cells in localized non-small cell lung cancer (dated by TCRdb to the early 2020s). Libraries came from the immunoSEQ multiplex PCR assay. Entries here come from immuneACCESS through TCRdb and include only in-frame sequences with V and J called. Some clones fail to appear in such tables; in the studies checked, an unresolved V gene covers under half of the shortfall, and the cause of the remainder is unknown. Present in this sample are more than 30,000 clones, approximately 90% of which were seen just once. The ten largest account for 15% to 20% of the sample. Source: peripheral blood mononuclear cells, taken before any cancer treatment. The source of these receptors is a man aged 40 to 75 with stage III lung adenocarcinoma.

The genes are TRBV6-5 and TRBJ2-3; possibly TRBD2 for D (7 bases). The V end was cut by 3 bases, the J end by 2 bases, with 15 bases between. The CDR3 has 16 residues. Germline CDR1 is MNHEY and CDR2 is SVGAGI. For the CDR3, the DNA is TGTGCCAGCAGTTATGTTTTGGGGGGGGCCACAGATACGCAGTATTTT. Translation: CASSYVLGGATDTQYF.

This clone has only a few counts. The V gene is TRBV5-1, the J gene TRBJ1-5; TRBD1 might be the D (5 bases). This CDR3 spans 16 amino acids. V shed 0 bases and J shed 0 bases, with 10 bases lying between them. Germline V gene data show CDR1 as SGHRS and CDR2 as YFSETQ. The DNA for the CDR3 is TGCGCCAGCAGCTTGGCGGGGGGGAGTAGCAATCAGCCCCAGCATTTT. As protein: CASSLAGGSSNQPQHF.

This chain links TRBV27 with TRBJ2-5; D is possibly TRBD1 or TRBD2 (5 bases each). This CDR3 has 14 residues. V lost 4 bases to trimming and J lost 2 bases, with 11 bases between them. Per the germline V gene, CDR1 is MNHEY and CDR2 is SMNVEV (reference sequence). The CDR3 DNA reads TGTGCCAGCAGTTCCATAGGGGAGCAAGAGACCCAGTACTTC. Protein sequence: CASSSIGEQETQYF.

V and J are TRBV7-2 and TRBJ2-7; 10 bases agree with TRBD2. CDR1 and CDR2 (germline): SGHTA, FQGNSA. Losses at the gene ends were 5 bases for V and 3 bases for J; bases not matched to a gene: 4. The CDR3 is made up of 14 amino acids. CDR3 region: CASSPSGGGYEQYF. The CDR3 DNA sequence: TGTGCCAGCAGCCCGAGCGGGGGGGGCTACGAGCAGTACTTC.

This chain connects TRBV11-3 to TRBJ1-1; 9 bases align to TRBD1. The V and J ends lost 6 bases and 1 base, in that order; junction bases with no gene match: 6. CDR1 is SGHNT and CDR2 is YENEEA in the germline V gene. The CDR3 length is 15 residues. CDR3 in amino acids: CASRPDRGRNTEAFF. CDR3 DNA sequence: TGTGCCAGCAGACCAGACAGGGGGAGGAACACTGAAGCTTTCTTT.

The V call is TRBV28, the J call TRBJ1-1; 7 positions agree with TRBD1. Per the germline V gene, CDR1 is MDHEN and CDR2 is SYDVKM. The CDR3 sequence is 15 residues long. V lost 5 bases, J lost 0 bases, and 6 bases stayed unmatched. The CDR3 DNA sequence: TGTGCCAGCAGTGGATCTGGGACAGTGAACACTGAAGCTTTCTTT. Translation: CASSGSGTVNTEAFF.

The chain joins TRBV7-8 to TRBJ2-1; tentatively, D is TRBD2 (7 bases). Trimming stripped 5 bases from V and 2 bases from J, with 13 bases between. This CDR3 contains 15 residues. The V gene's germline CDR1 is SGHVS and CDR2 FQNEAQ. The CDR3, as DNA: TGTGCCAGCAGCGTTGGGGGGGCCACCTACAATGAGCAGTTCTTC. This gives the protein CASSVGGATYNEQFF.

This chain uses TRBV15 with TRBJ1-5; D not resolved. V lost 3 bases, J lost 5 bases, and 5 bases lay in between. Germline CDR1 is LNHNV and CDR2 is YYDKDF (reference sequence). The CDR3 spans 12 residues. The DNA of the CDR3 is TGTGCCACCAGCAGCTGGGATCAGCCCCAGCATTTT. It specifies CATSSWDQPQHF.

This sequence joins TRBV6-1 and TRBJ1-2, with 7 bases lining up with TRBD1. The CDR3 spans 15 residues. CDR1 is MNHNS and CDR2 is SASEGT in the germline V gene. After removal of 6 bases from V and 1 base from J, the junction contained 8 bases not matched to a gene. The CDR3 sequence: CASREQTGRNYGYTF. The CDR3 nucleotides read TGTGCCAGCAGAGAGCAGACAGGGCGTAACTATGGCTACACCTTC.

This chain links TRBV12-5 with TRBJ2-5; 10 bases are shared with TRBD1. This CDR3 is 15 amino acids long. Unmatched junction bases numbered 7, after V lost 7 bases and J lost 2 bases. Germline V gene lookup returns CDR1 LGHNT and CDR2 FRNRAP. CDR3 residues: CASAQGGQGQETQYF. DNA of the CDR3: TGTGCTAGTGCCCAAGGGGGACAGGGGCAAGAGACCCAGTACTTC.

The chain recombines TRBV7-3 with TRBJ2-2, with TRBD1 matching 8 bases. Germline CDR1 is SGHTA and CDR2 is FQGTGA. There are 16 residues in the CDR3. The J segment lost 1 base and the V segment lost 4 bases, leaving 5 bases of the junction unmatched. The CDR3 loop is CASSYTGTGNTGELFF. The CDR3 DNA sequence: TGTGCCAGCAGCTACACCGGGACAGGGAACACCGGGGAGCTGTTTTTT. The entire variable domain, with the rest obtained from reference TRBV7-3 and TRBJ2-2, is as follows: GAGVSQTPSNKVTEKGKYVELRCDPISGHTALYWYRQSLGQGPEFLIYFQGTGAADDSGLPNDRFFAVRPEGSVSTLKIQRTERGDSAVYLCASSYTGTGNTGELFFGEGSRLTVL.

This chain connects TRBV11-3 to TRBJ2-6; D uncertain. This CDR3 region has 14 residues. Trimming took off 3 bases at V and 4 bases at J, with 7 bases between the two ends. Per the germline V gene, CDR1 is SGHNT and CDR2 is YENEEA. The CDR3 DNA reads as TGTGCCAGCAGCTTGGAGTCAGGGGCCAACGTCCTGACTTTC. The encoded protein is CASSLESGANVLTF.

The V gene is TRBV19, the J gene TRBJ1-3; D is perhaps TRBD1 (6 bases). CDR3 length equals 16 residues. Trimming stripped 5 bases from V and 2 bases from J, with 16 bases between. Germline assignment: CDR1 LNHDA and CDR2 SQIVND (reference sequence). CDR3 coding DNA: TGTGCCAGTAGTTTCCAACAGGGAGATGCTGGAAACACCATATATTTT. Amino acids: CASSFQQGDAGNTIYF. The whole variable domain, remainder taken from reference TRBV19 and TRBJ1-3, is DGGITQSPKYLFRKEGQNVTLSCEQNLNHDAMYWYRQDPGQGLRLIYYSQIVNDFQKGDIAEGYSVSREKKESFPLTVTSAQKNPTAFYLCASSFQQGDAGNTIYFGEGSWLTVV.

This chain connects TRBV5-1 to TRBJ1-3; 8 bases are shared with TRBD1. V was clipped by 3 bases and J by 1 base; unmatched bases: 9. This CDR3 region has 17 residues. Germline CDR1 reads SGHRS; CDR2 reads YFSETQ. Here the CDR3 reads CASSSGTGLQSGNTIYF. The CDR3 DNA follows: TGCGCCAGCAGCTCCGGGACAGGCTTACAATCTGGAAACACCATATATTTT.

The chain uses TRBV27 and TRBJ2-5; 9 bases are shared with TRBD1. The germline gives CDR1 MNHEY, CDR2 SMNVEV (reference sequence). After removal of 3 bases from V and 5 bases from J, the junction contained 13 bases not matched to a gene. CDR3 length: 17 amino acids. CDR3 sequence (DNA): TGTGCCAGCAGTTTTACCGGGGGCACAGGGGGCTGGGAGACCCAGTACTTC. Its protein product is CASSFTGGTGGWETQYF.

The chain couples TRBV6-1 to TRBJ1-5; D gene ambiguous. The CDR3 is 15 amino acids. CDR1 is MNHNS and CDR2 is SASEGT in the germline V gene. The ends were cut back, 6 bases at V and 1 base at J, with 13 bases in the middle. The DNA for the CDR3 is TGTGCCAGCAGCGCCGCAAGGTTGAGCAATCAGCCCCAGCATTTT. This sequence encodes CASSAARLSNQPQHF.

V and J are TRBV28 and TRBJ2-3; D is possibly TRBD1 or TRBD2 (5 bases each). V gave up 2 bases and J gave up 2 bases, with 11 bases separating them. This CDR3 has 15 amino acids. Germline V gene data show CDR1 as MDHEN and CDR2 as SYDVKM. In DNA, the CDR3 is TGTGCCAGCAGTTTAGAGGGGCGATACACAGATACGCAGTATTTT. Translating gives CASSLEGRYTDTQYF. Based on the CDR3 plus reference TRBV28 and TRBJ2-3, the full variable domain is DVKVTQSSRYLVKRTGEKVFLECVQDMDHENMFWYRQDPGLGLRLIYFSYDVKMKEKGDIPEGYSVSREKKERFSLILESASTNQTSMYLCASSLEGRYTDTQYFGPGTRLTVL.

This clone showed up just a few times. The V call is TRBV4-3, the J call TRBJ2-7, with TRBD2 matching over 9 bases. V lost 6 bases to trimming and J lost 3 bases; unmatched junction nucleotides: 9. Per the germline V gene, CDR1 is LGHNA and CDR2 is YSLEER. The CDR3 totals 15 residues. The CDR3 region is CASSLRRGGIYEQYF. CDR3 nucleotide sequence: TGCGCCAGCAGTCTTAGGCGGGGGGGAATCTACGAGCAGTACTTC.

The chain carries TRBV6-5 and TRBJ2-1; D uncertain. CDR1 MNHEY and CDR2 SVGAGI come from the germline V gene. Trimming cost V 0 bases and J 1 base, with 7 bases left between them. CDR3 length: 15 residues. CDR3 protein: CASSYSITSYNEQFF. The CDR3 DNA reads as TGTGCCAGCAGTTACTCGATCACGTCCTACAATGAGCAGTTCTTC.

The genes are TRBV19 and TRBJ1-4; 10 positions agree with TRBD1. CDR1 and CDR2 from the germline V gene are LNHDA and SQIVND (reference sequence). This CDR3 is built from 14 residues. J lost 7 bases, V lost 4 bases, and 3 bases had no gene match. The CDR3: CASSRRQGAEKLFF. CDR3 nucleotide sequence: TGTGCCAGTAGTAGGAGACAGGGGGCTGAAAAACTGTTTTTT.

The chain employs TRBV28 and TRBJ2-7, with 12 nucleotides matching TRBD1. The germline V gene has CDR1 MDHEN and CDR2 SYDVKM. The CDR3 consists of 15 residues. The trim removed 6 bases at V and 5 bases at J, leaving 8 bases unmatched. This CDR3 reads CASRPLGTGGDEQYF. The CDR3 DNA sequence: TGTGCCAGCAGGCCCTTAGGGACAGGGGGCGACGAGCAGTACTTC.